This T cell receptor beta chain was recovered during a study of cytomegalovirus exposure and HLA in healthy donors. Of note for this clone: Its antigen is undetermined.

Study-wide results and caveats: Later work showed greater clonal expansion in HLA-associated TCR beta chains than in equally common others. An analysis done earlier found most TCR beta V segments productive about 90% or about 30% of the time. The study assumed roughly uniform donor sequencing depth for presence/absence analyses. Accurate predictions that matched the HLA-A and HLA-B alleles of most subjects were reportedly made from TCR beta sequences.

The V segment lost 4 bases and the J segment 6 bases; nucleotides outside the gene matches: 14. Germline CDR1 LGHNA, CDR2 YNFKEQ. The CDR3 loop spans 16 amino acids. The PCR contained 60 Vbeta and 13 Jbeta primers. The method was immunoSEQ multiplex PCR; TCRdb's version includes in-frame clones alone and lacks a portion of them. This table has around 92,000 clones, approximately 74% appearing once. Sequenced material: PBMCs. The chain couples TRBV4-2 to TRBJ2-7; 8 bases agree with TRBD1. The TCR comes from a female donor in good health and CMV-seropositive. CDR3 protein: CASSRVGLDREREQYF. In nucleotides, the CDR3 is TGTGCCAGCAGCCGGGTGGGGTTGGACAGGGAACGCGAGCAGTACTTC.